The 10 T cell receptor beta chains below were found in one sample sequenced in a study of siplizumab effects on memory and regulatory T cells. TCRdb's copy holds only in-frame clones and misses some; the assay was immunoSEQ multiplex PCR. The table records 85,000 to 130,000 clones, about 90% of them present only once. What was sequenced was Tregs sorted from blood. Source of these receptors: a human donor in good health.

This clone was seen only once. Other DNA sequences in this sample translate to the same CDR3. This chain connects TRBV7-3 to TRBJ2-2; 11 nucleotides line up with TRBD2. CDR3 length equals 15 residues. Per the germline V gene, CDR1 is SGHTA and CDR2 is FQGTGA. J gave up 4 bases and V 6 bases, and 4 bases lay outside the gene matches. CDR3 residues: CASSPLAGGTGELFF. CDR3 DNA sequence: TGTGCCAGCAGTCCCCTAGCGGGAGGCACCGGGGAGCTGTTTTTT.

The rearrangement links TRBV27 to TRBJ2-1; TRBD1 agrees at 10 bases. Germline V lookup: CDR1 MNHEY, CDR2 SMNVEV (reference sequence). This CDR3 is 16 amino acids long. J was trimmed by 0 bases and V by 6 bases; bases with no gene match: 5. This CDR3 is CASRGTGVISYNEQFF. Written as DNA, the CDR3 is TGTGCCAGCAGGGGGACAGGGGTTATCTCCTACAATGAGCAGTTCTTC.

V and J are TRBV9 and TRBJ1-1; D call uncertain. Looked up from germline, CDR1 is SGDLS and CDR2 is YYNGEE. V dropped 0 bases and J dropped 11 bases, with 14 bases sitting between them. The CDR3 totals 13 residues. The CDR3 is CASSVAEAGRAFF. The CDR3 coding sequence is TGTGCCAGCAGCGTAGCTGAGGCAGGCCGGGCTTTCTTT.

J is TRBJ2-2 and V is TRBV9; 10 bases map to TRBD2. The junction had 10 bases not matched to a gene; V was cut back by 7 bases and J by 1 base. Germline CDR1 and CDR2: SGDLS and YYNGEE. This CDR3 spans 17 amino acids. This chain's CDR3 is CASGPGSGRENTGELFF. CDR3 DNA sequence: TGTGCCAGCGGACCGGGGAGCGGGAGGGAGAACACCGGGGAGCTGTTTTTT.

The V gene is TRBV14, the J gene TRBJ2-7; the D is unclear. The germline V gene has CDR1 SGHDN and CDR2 FVKESK. CDR3 length: 16 amino acids. Trimming shortened V by 0 bases and J by 6 bases, and 18 bases separated the two germline ends. CDR3 DNA sequence: TGTGCCAGCAGCCAAGATTTAGGGTGGTCTCGCGGCGAGCAGTACTTC. This sequence encodes CASSQDLGWSRGEQYF.

The rearrangement joins TRBV27 to TRBJ2-5, with TRBD1 identical over 7 bases. Germline-derived CDR1 and CDR2 are MNHEY and SMNVEV (reference sequence). The CDR3 has 17 amino acids. The J segment lost 1 base and the V segment lost 6 bases, leaving 14 bases of the junction unmatched. The CDR3 loop is CASRPKGGVGLQETQYF. CDR3 bases: TGTGCCAGCAGACCAAAAGGGGGCGTAGGGCTCCAAGAGACCCAGTACTTC.

The V call is TRBV29-1, the J call TRBJ2-1; weak D call: TRBD1 (6 bases). The CDR3 covers 12 residues. CDR1 is SQVTM and CDR2 is ANQGSEA in the germline V gene. Trimming took 4 bases from V and 6 from J, leaving 10 bases between them. The DNA for the CDR3 is TGCAGCGTTGGGTACAGGGCCAATGAGCAGTTCTTC. Protein sequence: CSVGYRANEQFF.

The chain employs TRBV5-1 and TRBJ1-2, with unresolved D. Germline-derived CDR1 and CDR2 are SGHRS and YFSETQ. Trimming took 0 bases from V and 7 from J, leaving 7 bases between them. The CDR3 runs to 12 residues. Written as DNA, the CDR3 is TGCGCCAGCAGCTTGGATGTCAGTGGCTACACCTTC. Amino acid sequence: CASSLDVSGYTF.

CDR3: CASSQAVTGGGKLFF. The CDR3, as DNA: TGTGCCAGCAGCCAAGCCGTGACAGGTGGCGGAAAACTGTTTTTT. This sequence joins TRBV14 and TRBJ1-4; tentative D call: TRBD1 (6 bases). The CDR3 totals 15 residues. Germline CDR1 is SGHDN and CDR2 is FVKESK. Between the trimmed V and J ends, which lost 1 base and 10 bases, there was a span of 16 bases.

The V gene is TRBV28, the J gene TRBJ2-2; D may correspond to TRBD1 or TRBD2 (5 bases each). The V gene lost 3 bases and the J gene lost 4 bases, with 15 bases spanning the gap. The CDR3 contains 16 residues. CDR1 and CDR2 (germline): MDHEN, SYDVKM. This CDR3 is CASSFSGQWGTGELFF. The CDR3 DNA is TGTGCCAGCAGTTTTTCGGGGCAGTGGGGCACCGGGGAGCTGTTTTTT.